Listed here are 21 T cell receptor beta chains from one sample, sequenced in a study of blood T cell repertoires in COVID-19. Produced via immunoSEQ multiplex PCR; TCRdb's table is partial and in-frame only. The sample consists of 120,000 to 150,000 clones, 80% of them appearing once. Sequenced sample: peripheral blood. These receptors originate from a man aged 55 to 70 with active or convalescent COVID-19.

The V gene is TRBV11-2, the J gene TRBJ2-5; 8 bases line up with TRBD2. This CDR3 comprises 17 residues. V dropped 6 bases and J dropped 0; count of bases not matched to a gene: 12. Germline assignment: CDR1 SGHAT and CDR2 FQNNGV. CDR3 in DNA: TGTGCCAGCAGACCGGACCCCCAGCGGGGGTACCAAGAGACCCAGTACTTC. Protein sequence: CASRPDPQRGYQETQYF.

Remarks on this clone: A read error may account for a junction end that differs from germline. This chain connects TRBV29-1 to TRBJ2-7; 7 bases are a match to TRBD1. Germline loops: CDR1 SQVTM, CDR2 ANQGSEA. This CDR3 region has 16 residues. This CDR3 reads CSASTFRKWTGRAVDF. CDR3 sequence (DNA): TGCAGCGCTTCGACCTTTCGAAAATGGACAGGTAGGGCCGTCGACTTC.

The chain combines TRBV5-1 with TRBJ2-3; perhaps TRBD2 as D (6 bases). CDR1 is SGHRS, CDR2 YFSETQ, per germline. The V end lost 6 bases, the J end lost 0 bases, and 11 bases lay between the germline ends. The CDR3 has 14 amino acids. CDR3: CASTLGLSTDTQYF. In DNA, the CDR3 is TGCGCCAGCACCCTTGGACTAAGCACAGATACGCAGTATTTT. The variable domain in full, completed from reference TRBV5-1 and TRBJ2-3, reads KAGVTQTPRYLIKTRGQQVTLSCSPISGHRSVSWYQQTPGQGLQFLFEYFSETQRNKGNFPGRFSGRQFSNSRSEMNVSTLELGDSALYLCASTLGLSTDTQYFGPGTRLTVL.

This sequence joins TRBV5-4 and TRBJ2-5; 7 bases are shared with TRBD1. Trimming at V came to 1 base and at J to 4 bases, leaving 7 bases not matched to a gene. From germline, CDR1 is SGHNT and CDR2 YYREEE (reference sequence). The CDR3 runs to 15 residues. CDR3: CASSLSGGFGETQYF. CDR3 bases: TGTGCCAGCAGCTTGTCAGGGGGTTTCGGAGAGACCCAGTACTTC.

The rearrangement links TRBV27 to TRBJ2-5; the D gene is possibly TRBD1 (5 bases). CDR1 is MNHEY, CDR2 SMNVEV, per germline (reference sequence). V was pared by 5 bases and J by 6 bases, with 19 bases between. The CDR3 covers 15 residues. The chain's CDR3 is CASSPSLAGSKTQYF. The CDR3 DNA follows: TGTGCCAGCAGTCCAAGCCTCGCAGGGTCGAAGACCCAGTACTTC.

The CDR3 DNA reads TGTGCCACCAGCAGAGATAGGGCGGGAGGGCCCTCAGATACGCAGTATTTT. This gives the protein CATSRDRAGGPSDTQYF. The chain carries TRBV15 and TRBJ2-3, with TRBD2 identical over 9 bases. With V trimmed by 0 bases and J by 4 bases, 8 bases remained unmatched. Per the germline V gene, CDR1 is LNHNV and CDR2 is YYDKDF (reference sequence). This CDR3 is 17 amino acids long. Full variable domain (missing parts from reference TRBV15 and TRBJ2-3): DAMVIQNPRYQVTQFGKPVTLSCSQTLNHNVMYWYQQKSSQAPKLLFHYYDKDFNNEADTPDNFQSRRPNTSFCFLDIRSPGLGDTAMYLCATSRDRAGGPSDTQYFGPGTRLTVL.

The chain employs TRBV5-5 and TRBJ1-1; 7 bases line up with TRBD1. V lost 2 bases and J lost 4; bases outside the gene matches: 2. This CDR3 spans 13 amino acids. Germline lookup yields CDR1 SGHKS and CDR2 YYEKEE (reference sequence). The CDR3 nucleotides read TGTGCCAGCAGCTTCCGACAGGGCACTGAAGCTTTCTTT. It codes for CASSFRQGTEAFF.

This rearrangement joins TRBV19 to TRBJ1-5, with D possibly matching TRBD1 (5 bases). This CDR3 is built from 15 residues. Germline lookup yields CDR1 LNHDA and CDR2 SQIVND (reference sequence). V lost 3 bases and J 6 bases, leaving 15 bases between the germline ends. The DNA of the CDR3 is TGTGCCAGTAGTATTCAAGGGGAAGGAAGTCAGCCCCAGCATTTT. Its protein product is CASSIQGEGSQPQHF.

This clone was seen only a few times. The chain recombines TRBV5-1 with TRBJ1-1, with 7 bases that match TRBD1. V dropped 0 bases and J dropped 2; count of bases not matched to a gene: 7. CDR3 length equals 16 residues. Looked up from germline, CDR1 is SGHRS and CDR2 is YFSETQ. The CDR3 nucleotides are TGCGCCAGCAGCTTGGCCGTACAGGGGATTAACACTGAAGCTTTCTTT. Translation gives CASSLAVQGINTEAFF.

This chain joins TRBV19 and TRBJ2-7, with 8 bases matching TRBD1. Germline trimming cut 1 base from V and 4 bases from J; bases unmatched to any gene: 6. The CDR3 is made up of 15 amino acids. CDR1 is LNHDA, CDR2 SQIVND, per germline (reference sequence). DNA of the CDR3: TGTGCCAGTAGTATAGCCAGGGGGCCCCCGTACGAGCAGTACTTC. Amino acids: CASSIARGPPYEQYF. Full variable domain (rest looked up from reference TRBV19 and TRBJ2-7): DGGITQSPKYLFRKEGQNVTLSCEQNLNHDAMYWYRQDPGQGLRLIYYSQIVNDFQKGDIAEGYSVSREKKESFPLTVTSAQKNPTAFYLCASSIARGPPYEQYFGPGTRLTVT.

J is TRBJ1-2 and V is TRBV7-3, with TRBD1 identical over 8 bases. This CDR3 has 15 residues. Germline lookup yields CDR1 SGHTA and CDR2 FQGTGA. V was pared by 1 base and J by 7 bases, with 8 bases of the junction left unmatched. CDR3 coding DNA: TGTGCCAGCAGCTTAAATGAGGACAGGGTGGCTGGCTACACCTTC. Translation: CASSLNEDRVAGYTF.

V and J are TRBV29-1 and TRBJ1-2, with 7 bases identical to TRBD1. V was pared by 6 bases and J by 1 base, with 14 bases of the junction left unmatched. Germline values: CDR1 SQVTM, CDR2 ANQGSEA. The CDR3 runs to 16 residues. The CDR3, as DNA: TGCAGCGTCACCGTAGTACAGGGGTTTGGTAACTATGGCTACACCTTC. Amino acids: CSVTVVQGFGNYGYTF.

This chain connects TRBV6-5 to TRBJ2-7; D gene unclear. Trimming stripped 0 bases from V and 1 base from J, with 7 bases between. Germline V gene lookup returns CDR1 MNHEY and CDR2 SVGAGI. This CDR3 is built from 14 residues. The CDR3 loop is CASSYSIGSYEQYF. CDR3 nucleotides: TGTGCCAGCAGTTACTCGATCGGTTCCTACGAGCAGTACTTC.

In the case of this clone: This sample includes further DNA sequences coding for the same CDR3. The rearrangement links TRBV18 to TRBJ1-2, with D possibly TRBD1 on 5 matching bases. CDR1 and CDR2 from the germline V gene are KGHSH and LQKENI. The CDR3 covers 13 residues. Deletions cut 2 bases from V and 5 bases from J, with 9 bases between. Here the CDR3 DNA reads TGTGCCAGCTCACCATCCAGGGAATATGGCTACACCTTC. The encoded protein is CASSPSREYGYTF. The full variable domain, with the rest looked up from reference TRBV18 and TRBJ1-2, is NAGVMQNPRHLVRRRGQEARLRCSPMKGHSHVYWYRQLPEEGLKFMVYLQKENIIDESGMPKERFSAEFPKEGPSILRIQQVVRGDSAAYFCASSPSREYGYTFGSGTRLTVV.

The chain employs TRBV7-3 and TRBJ2-2; tentatively, D is TRBD2 (5 bases). V gave up 4 bases and J gave up 3 bases, with 12 bases separating them. CDR3 length: 15 residues. The germline V gene encodes CDR1 SGHTA and CDR2 FQGTGA. CDR3 DNA sequence: TGTGCCAGCAGCTCTAGCCTCACTGACACCGGGGAGCTGTTTTTT. The encoded protein is CASSSSLTDTGELFF.

The chain is built from TRBV13 and TRBJ2-5, with TRBD2 matching over 10 bases. Germline V gives CDR1 PRHDT, CDR2 FYEKMQ (reference sequence). This CDR3 is built from 14 residues. The junction had 5 bases not matched to a gene; V was cut back by 5 bases and J by 5 bases. The CDR3 sequence: CASSVGLALETQYF. In DNA form, the CDR3 reads TGTGCCAGCAGCGTGGGACTAGCGTTGGAGACCCAGTACTTC.

The chain couples TRBV5-4 to TRBJ2-1; possible D gene TRBD2, 6 bases. V lost 4 bases, J lost 7 bases, and 21 bases lay in between. The CDR3 totals 16 residues. Germline V CDR1 and CDR2: SGHNT, YYREEE (reference sequence). CDR3 nucleotides: TGTGCCAGCAGCCCCGGGGATCGCGGGATAAATAATGAGCAGTTCTTC. Encoded protein: CASSPGDRGINNEQFF.

The chain couples TRBV9 to TRBJ1-3, with D unresolved. V lost 3 bases and J lost 6, with 7 bases in between. From germline, CDR1 is SGDLS and CDR2 YYNGEE. The CDR3 runs to 12 residues. The DNA for the CDR3 is TGTGCCAGCAGCGGCTATCTAAACACCATATATTTT. It yields the protein CASSGYLNTIYF.

This chain uses TRBV5-6 with TRBJ2-7; 8 nucleotides match TRBD1. Trimming cost V 3 bases and J 7 bases; bases outside gene matches: 9. The germline V gene encodes CDR1 SGHDT and CDR2 YYEEEE. This CDR3 has 14 amino acids. CDR3 residues: CASSSQPTGVEQYF. The CDR3 DNA follows: TGTGCCAGCAGCTCACAGCCGACAGGGGTAGAGCAGTACTTC.

This chain links TRBV5-1 with TRBJ2-3, with 10 bases matching TRBD2. Germline V gene sequence: CDR1 SGHRS, CDR2 YFSETQ. The V segment lost 0 bases and the J segment 3 bases; nucleotides outside the gene matches: 7. The CDR3 runs to 17 residues. In DNA, the CDR3 is TGCGCCAGCAGCTTGGGGGCTAGCGGGAGAGGAACAGATACGCAGTATTTT. It codes for CASSLGASGRGTDTQYF.

This clone is medium-sized within its sample. V is TRBV14 and J is TRBJ2-7, with D unclear. Germline-derived CDR1 and CDR2 are SGHDN and FVKESK. The CDR3 consists of 15 residues. V was clipped by 1 base and J by 0 bases, with 10 bases between them. The CDR3 nucleotides read TGTGCCAGCAGCCAAGGGGCCCTGAGCTCCTACGAGCAGTACTTC. It specifies CASSQGALSSYEQYF. Full variable domain (rest looked up from reference TRBV14 and TRBJ2-7): EAGVTQFPSHSVIEKGQTVTLRCDPISGHDNLYWYRRVMGKEIKFLLHFVKESKQDESGMPNNRFLAERTGGTYSTLKVQPAELEDSGVYFCASSQGALSSYEQYFGPGTRLTVT.